The clone carrying this TCR beta chain was observed a handful of times. Its antigen is currently unknown. Germline V lookup: CDR1 MDHEN, CDR2 SYDVKM. This CDR3 has 13 amino acids. V was trimmed by 5 bases and J by 1 base, leaving 6 bases between them. This record belongs to a study of shared clonotypes between healthy human individuals. Study summary: Every donor yielded three CD4 naive, three CD4 memory, two CD8 naive and one CD8 memory plate. Findings of the study overall: The sharing of 4% to 5.5% of naive CD4 clonotypes was seen across several donors. Naive subsets generally exceeded memory subsets in estimated richness.

Every one of the donors was a Caucasian adult that lived in Nashville, Tennessee. TCRdb keeps only in-frame clones here, not all; method: immunoSEQ multiplex PCR. The sample yields roughly 760,000 clones, less than 85% seen once. The chain employs TRBV28 and TRBJ1-5; D is undetermined. The sample comprised memory CD4+ T cells sorted from blood. Subset meaning: CD45RA-negative fraction. This TCR was recovered from a woman aged 25 to 39 in good health. The CDR3 DNA sequence: TGTGCCAGCAGTAGTGGAAGCAATCAGCCCCAGCATTTT. Protein: CASSSGSNQPQHF. The whole variable domain, remainder taken from reference TRBV28 and TRBJ1-5, is DVKVTQSSRYLVKRTGEKVFLECVQDMDHENMFWYRQDPGLGLRLIYFSYDVKMKEKGDIPEGYSVSREKKERFSLILESASTNQTSMYLCASSSGSNQPQHFGDGTRLSIL.